These T cell receptor beta chains were read from a single sample in a study of T cell repertoires in cytomegalovirus infection. TCRdb re-analysed the reads in MiXCR, keeping a single row per CDR3 protein. The sample consists of approximately 910,000 distinct CDR3 sequences, approximately 31% of them appearing once. No cognate antigen is known for these TCRs. Sequenced here: cultured CD8+ T cells from PBMCs, sampled from culture after CMV antigen stimulation. These receptors were taken from a human donor in good health (CMV status not recorded). Some clones in this sample may be carry-over from other donors' samples. Both conserved end residues are part of each CDR3. The order of the fields is J gene, V gene, clone size, D gene, CDR3 DNA, CDR3 protein. D genes are given only for firm matches. Clone size appears in some rows only: once, few, many, or a class for an expanded clone.

J: TRBJ2-7
V: TRBV10-3
size: .
D: TRBD2
DNA: TGTGCCATCAGGGACGGGGGGACTACCTACGAGCAGTACTTC
CDR3: CAIRDGGTTYEQYF

J: TRBJ2-1
V: TRBV7-2
size: .
D: TRBD1
DNA: TGTACCAGCAGCGACCGGGACAGGGGTCACAATGAGCAGTTCTTC
CDR3: CTSSDRDRGHNEQFF

J: TRBJ2-3
V: TRBV19
size: .
D: .
DNA: TGTGCCAGTAGTTCCCTCTCAGCTAGCACAGATACGCAGTATTTT
CDR3: CASSSLSASTDTQYF

J: TRBJ2-5
V: TRBV7-2
size: many
D: TRBD2
DNA: TGTGCCAGCAGCTTAGTACTAGCGGGGTTCCAAGAGACCCAGTACTTC
CDR3: CASSLVLAGFQETQYF

J: TRBJ2-3
V: TRBV10-3
size: .
D: .
DNA: TGTGCCATCAGTGACGGCAGCTCCTCTAGCACAGATACGCAGTATTTT
CDR3: CAISDGSSSSTDTQYF

J: TRBJ2-2
V: TRBV19
size: .
D: .
DNA: TGTGCCAGTAGTATGGACCCCTGGGACGGGGAGCTGTTTTTT
CDR3: CASSMDPWDGELFF

J: TRBJ2-3
V: TRBV7-6
size: .
D: TRBD2
DNA: TGTGCCAGCAGCCCAGTTTGGGTAGCGGGACTGGGTGATACGCAGTATTTT
CDR3: CASSPVWVAGLGDTQYF

J: TRBJ1-2
V: TRBV7-9
size: .
D: .
DNA: TGTGCCAGCAGCGGTACAGGAGTAGCTAACTATGGCTACACCTTC
CDR3: CASSGTGVANYGYTF

J: TRBJ1-5
V: TRBV2
size: many
D: TRBD1
DNA: TGTGCCAGCAGCGGGGTTTGGACAGGCCTCAATCAGCCCCAGCATTTT
CDR3: CASSGVWTGLNQPQHF

J: TRBJ2-1
V: TRBV7-9
size: few
D: TRBD1
DNA: TGTGCCAGCAGCATTGGGACAGGGGGCGGTGAGCAGTTCTTC
CDR3: CASSIGTGGGEQFF

J: TRBJ2-1
V: TRBV6-2/TRBV6-3
size: .
D: TRBD2
DNA: TGTGCCAGCAGTGGGATAGCGGGGGCCATTTACAATGAGCAGTTCTTC
CDR3: CASSGIAGAIYNEQFF